The 23 T cell receptor beta chains reported below all come from one sample, sequenced in a study of shared clonotypes between healthy human individuals. Generated by immunoSEQ multiplex PCR, the TCRdb table keeps only in-frame clones and is missing some. This table holds 2 million to 2.5 million clones, approximately 94% found once. Input material: naive CD4+ T cells sorted from blood. The subset denotes: CD45RA+ positively selected. The receptors come from a man aged 18 to 35 in good health.

The CDR3 protein is CAWTIPGTQYF. CDR3 DNA sequence: TGTGCCTGGACTATCCCTGGGACCCAGTACTTC. V and J are TRBV30 and TRBJ2-5; D gene ambiguous. The V gene's germline CDR1 is GTSNPN and CDR2 SVGIG (reference sequence). The CDR3 has 11 residues. Trimming shortened V by 4 bases and J by 7 bases, and 10 bases separated the two germline ends. The variable domain in full, with the rest retrieved from reference TRBV30 and TRBJ2-5, is SQTIHQWPATLVQPVGSPLSLECTVEGTSNPNLYWYRQAAGRGLQLLFYSVGIGQISSEVPQNLSASRPQDRQFILSSKKLLLSDSGFYLCAWTIPGTQYFGPGTRLLVL.

The CDR3 sequence is CASSIGLAGATPYEQYF. CDR3 in DNA: TGTGCCAGTAGTATTGGACTAGCGGGGGCCACCCCCTACGAGCAGTACTTC. The rearrangement links TRBV19 to TRBJ2-7; 13 bases fit TRBD2. CDR1 LNHDA and CDR2 SQIVND come from the germline V gene (reference sequence). V lost 3 bases to trimming and J lost 2 bases; unmatched junction nucleotides: 7. This CDR3 has 17 amino acids.

In regard to this clone: Other nucleotide sequences from this sample produce the same CDR3. CDR3 residues: CASSPSYEQYF. The CDR3, as DNA: TGTGCCAGCAGCCCATCCTACGAGCAGTACTTC. This chain connects TRBV7-2 to TRBJ2-7; D unclear. Deletions cut 5 bases from V and 1 base from J, with 3 bases between. The CDR3 extends over 11 amino acids. Germline loops: CDR1 SGHTA, CDR2 FQGNSA.

The gene calls are TRBV7-2 and TRBJ2-1; 7 bases are a match to TRBD2. J lost 9 bases, V lost 1 base, and 6 bases had no gene match. CDR3 length: 14 amino acids. Germline CDR1 is SGHTA and CDR2 is FQGNSA. CDR3 bases: TGTGCCAGCAGCTTAGGTAGAGGGGAGGGTGAGCAGTTCTTC. Translated, it gives CASSLGRGEGEQFF.

The chain couples TRBV5-4 to TRBJ1-2, with 8 bases lining up with TRBD1. There are 15 residues in the CDR3. The trim removed 0 bases at V and 4 bases at J, leaving 5 bases unmatched. CDR1 is SGHNT, CDR2 YYREEE, per germline (reference sequence). This chain's CDR3 is CASSLADRGPYGYTF. The CDR3 DNA sequence: TGTGCCAGCAGCTTGGCCGACAGGGGCCCCTATGGCTACACCTTC.

For the CDR3, the DNA is TGCGCCAGCAGCTTAAGCCCCACCGGGACAGGGGTTTTAGATACGCAGTATTTT. Translation gives CASSLSPTGTGVLDTQYF. This chain joins TRBV5-1 and TRBJ2-3, with 10 bases that match TRBD1. The germline V gene encodes CDR1 SGHRS and CDR2 YFSETQ. The CDR3 runs 18 residues. V gave up 2 bases and J gave up 5 bases; unmatched junction bases: 14. The whole variable domain, remainder taken from reference TRBV5-1 and TRBJ2-3, is KAGVTQTPRYLIKTRGQQVTLSCSPISGHRSVSWYQQTPGQGLQFLFEYFSETQRNKGNFPGRFSGRQFSNSRSEMNVSTLELGDSALYLCASSLSPTGTGVLDTQYFGPGTRLTVL.

The gene calls are TRBV5-1 and TRBJ2-7; tentative D call: TRBD1 (6 bases). Germline V gene lookup returns CDR1 SGHRS and CDR2 YFSETQ. The CDR3 runs to 12 residues. V was clipped by 3 bases and J by 3 bases, with 7 bases between them. This CDR3 reads CASSWDNYEQYF. CDR3 nucleotides: TGCGCCAGCAGCTGGGACAACTACGAGCAGTACTTC.

The chain uses TRBV28 and TRBJ1-4, with a weak D call TRBD1 (6 bases). The CDR3 totals 17 residues. V lost 4 bases and J 3 bases, leaving 18 bases between the germline ends. Germline V gene data show CDR1 as MDHEN and CDR2 as SYDVKM. CDR3 DNA sequence: TGTGCCAGCAGTTCCGGACAGTTAAGAGGAGCTAATGAAAAACTGTTTTTT. Protein: CASSSGQLRGANEKLFF.

The genes are TRBV5-1 and TRBJ2-5, with 8 bases matching TRBD2. V dropped 5 bases and J dropped 1; count of bases not matched to a gene: 4. Germline loops: CDR1 SGHRS, CDR2 YFSETQ. The CDR3 is 14 residues long. The CDR3 here is CASRLTSAQETQYF. For the CDR3, the DNA is TGCGCCAGCAGGCTGACTAGCGCCCAAGAGACCCAGTACTTC.

The rearrangement joins TRBV2 to TRBJ2-7; D is unclear. Trimming cost V 2 bases and J 3 bases, with 8 bases left between them. Germline V gene sequence: CDR1 SNHLY, CDR2 FYNNEI. The CDR3 consists of 13 residues. The CDR3 spells CASSETDLYEQYF. The CDR3 DNA follows: TGTGCCAGCAGTGAAACAGACCTCTACGAGCAGTACTTC.

This chain uses TRBV15 with TRBJ2-5; TRBD2 might be the D (5 bases). Trimming stripped 3 bases from V and 4 bases from J, with 9 bases between. Looked up from germline, CDR1 is LNHNV and CDR2 is YYDKDF (reference sequence). This CDR3 region has 13 residues. The CDR3 protein is CATSRGVPETQYF. The CDR3 DNA reads as TGTGCCACCAGCAGGGGAGTCCCAGAGACCCAGTACTTC.

The chain carries TRBV10-3 and TRBJ1-1; perhaps TRBD1 as D (6 bases). The length of the CDR3 is 14 residues. The V and J ends lost 3 bases and 3 bases respectively, with 11 bases between them. CDR1 is ENHRY, CDR2 SYGVKD, per germline. CDR3 protein: CAISDAQGYTEAFF. CDR3 coding DNA: TGTGCCATCAGTGATGCGCAGGGGTACACTGAAGCTTTCTTT.

The V call is TRBV29-1, the J call TRBJ2-7; possible D gene TRBD2, 5 bases. V dropped 5 bases and J dropped 0 bases, with 8 bases sitting between them. This CDR3 has 12 amino acids. Germline assignment: CDR1 SQVTM and CDR2 ANQGSEA. Here the CDR3 reads CSVSGSSYEQYF. Written as DNA, the CDR3 is TGCAGCGTTTCGGGGAGCTCCTACGAGCAGTACTTC.

The chain uses TRBV19 and TRBJ1-4, with D maybe TRBD1 (5 bases). Germline values: CDR1 LNHDA, CDR2 SQIVND (reference sequence). The V end lost 2 bases, the J end lost 6 bases, and 10 bases lay between the germline ends. This CDR3 is built from 14 residues. DNA of the CDR3: TGTGCCAGTAGTATACCAGGGAGGGATGAAAAACTGTTTTTT. Encoded protein: CASSIPGRDEKLFF.

The V gene is TRBV4-2, the J gene TRBJ2-2, with 7 nucleotides matching TRBD1. The germline CDR1 and CDR2 sequences are LGHNA and YNFKEQ. The CDR3 extends over 15 amino acids. V shed 1 base and J 7 bases; nucleotides not matched to a gene: 6. The CDR3 nucleotides are TGTGCCAGCAGCCAAGTAGGGCAGGGGGACGGGGAGCTGTTTTTT. As protein: CASSQVGQGDGELFF.

The CDR3 DNA reads TGTGCCAGCAGCTTAGAAGGCTCGGGCACCGGGGAGCTGTTTTTT. Encoded protein: CASSLEGSGTGELFF. The genes are TRBV11-2 and TRBJ2-2; D uncertain. Between the trimmed V and J ends, which lost 0 bases and 4 bases, there was a span of 9 bases. The CDR3 totals 15 residues. Germline CDR1 and CDR2: SGHAT and FQNNGV.

The V and J genes are TRBV5-1 and TRBJ1-1; no firm D call. Germline V gene sequence: CDR1 SGHRS, CDR2 YFSETQ. This CDR3 region has 16 residues. The V and J ends lost 4 bases and 0 bases respectively, with 16 bases between them. The CDR3 protein is CASSQDRLDMNTEAFF. The CDR3 DNA reads as TGCGCCAGCAGCCAGGACCGTCTCGATATGAACACTGAAGCTTTCTTT.

This chain uses TRBV4-3 with TRBJ2-3; the match to TRBD2 covers 10 bases. The germline CDR1 and CDR2 sequences are LGHNA and YSLEER. The CDR3 is made up of 15 amino acids. The V segment lost 5 bases and the J segment 2 bases; nucleotides outside the gene matches: 4. The chain's CDR3 is CASSMTSGYTDTQYF. The DNA for the CDR3 is TGCGCCAGCAGCATGACTAGCGGGTACACAGATACGCAGTATTTT.

V usage is TRBV27 and J usage is TRBJ2-7; D is undetermined. Per germline, CDR1 MNHEY and CDR2 SMNVEV (reference sequence). The V end lost 5 bases, the J end lost 7 bases, and 15 bases lay between the germline ends. The CDR3 loop spans 13 amino acids. CDR3 nucleotide sequence: TGTGCCAGCAGTCCCCGGGTCCTGGGAGAGCAGTACTTC. As protein: CASSPRVLGEQYF.

The chain combines TRBV29-1 with TRBJ2-5; D is unclear. Per germline, CDR1 SQVTM and CDR2 ANQGSEA. The V end was cut by 3 bases, the J end by 4 bases, with 9 bases between. This CDR3 region has 12 residues. The CDR3 region is CSVDPIGETQYF. CDR3 DNA: TGCAGCGTTGACCCGATCGGAGAGACCCAGTACTTC.

This chain connects TRBV5-4 to TRBJ1-2, with 10 bases aligning to TRBD1. The CDR3 extends over 13 amino acids. Per the germline V gene, CDR1 is SGHNT and CDR2 is YYREEE (reference sequence). Unmatched junction bases numbered 4, after V lost 3 bases and J lost 8 bases. The CDR3 region has the DNA TGTGCCAGCAGCTGGGGGACAGGGGAGGGCTACACCTTC. Protein: CASSWGTGEGYTF.

V usage is TRBV7-9 and J usage is TRBJ2-5, with D perhaps TRBD2 (5 bases). Judging by the DNA end, TRBJ2-7 fits better; the J call may be wrong. Per germline, CDR1 SEHNR and CDR2 FQNEAQ (reference sequence). The CDR3 loop spans 13 amino acids. Written as DNA, the CDR3 is TGTGCCAGCAGCTTAACTAGCTCCTACGAGCAGTACTTC. Translated: CASSLTSSYEQYF.

J is TRBJ1-5 and V is TRBV10-3; TRBD1 might be the D (5 bases). V was shortened by 6 bases and J by 6 bases, with 18 bases between the two germline ends. The CDR3 runs to 15 residues. From germline, CDR1 is ENHRY and CDR2 SYGVKD. The CDR3 protein is CAIRAEGSLGQPQHF. CDR3 DNA: TGTGCCATCAGAGCAGAGGGGTCCCTAGGTCAGCCCCAGCATTTT.